This is a list of T cell receptor beta chains from one sample in a study of OX40 agonist ivuxolimab in advanced cancers. Some clones are missing from TCRdb's copy, which holds only in-frame ones; the method was immunoSEQ multiplex PCR. The table has about 76,000 clones, 70% to 90% seen once; the top ten hold about 2.6%. Sequencing used CD4+ or CD8+ T cells sorted from blood, obtained in a trial of the OX40 agonist ivuxolimab. The receptor set was obtained from an adult with an advanced solid tumor such as melanoma, head and neck, liver or kidney cancer. Both conserved end residues are part of each CDR3. D genes are given only for firm matches. Clone size is given for some rows only: seen once, a few or many times, or a class if the clone is expanded.

-,-,TRBJ2-2,TRBV10-3,TGTGCCATCAGTGATTGGGGAGGCACCGGGGAGCTGTTTTTT,CAISDWGGTGELFF
once,-,TRBJ1-6,TRBV27,TGTGCCAGCAGTTTATCGGATCTAGGAAGGAATTCACCCCTCCACTTT,CASSLSDLGRNSPLHF
-,TRBD1,TRBJ2-3,TRBV5-4,TGTGCCAGCAGCCTCGGACAGGGGCGGAACACAGATACGCAGTATTTT,CASSLGQGRNTDTQYF
-,TRBD1,TRBJ1-1,TRBV6-5,TGTGCCAGCAGGTTGACAGGGACCATGAACACTGAAGCTTTCTTT,CASRLTGTMNTEAFF
-,-,TRBJ1-1,TRBV19,TGTGCCACCCAGGGGCAGGGGAGATCAGGTCTCGTGAACACTGAAGCTTTCTTT,CATQGQGRSGLVNTEAFF
-,-,TRBJ2-2,TRBV2,TGTGCCAGCAGTGAATCTCTTGCCGGGGAGCTGTTTTTT,CASSESLAGELFF
once,-,TRBJ2-2,TRBV29-1,TGCAGCGTTGAAGTCCTCAGACAGCCGAACACCGGGGAGCTGTTTTTT,CSVEVLRQPNTGELFF
-,-,TRBJ1-1,TRBV28,TGTGCCAGCAGTTTTTTAGTTCGGGGGGCGGGTACTGAAGCTTTCTTT,CASSFLVRGAGTEAFF
-,-,TRBJ2-1,TRBV25-1,TGTGCCAGCAGTGAAGGTTTCAATGAGCAGTTCTTC,CASSEGFNEQFF
once,TRBD1,TRBJ1-3,TRBV19,TGTGCCAGTAGTCCGGACAGGACAAGCTCTGGAAACACCATATATTTT,CASSPDRTSSGNTIYF
-,-,TRBJ1-2,TRBV6-1,TGTGCCAGCAGGGCGACATCGGCCTATGGCTACACCTTC,CASRATSAYGYTF
few,-,TRBJ1-1,TRBV4-1,TGCGCCAGCAGCCAAGACAGGGTTGGAGCTTTCTTT,CASSQDRVGAFF
-,-,TRBJ2-3,TRBV10-2,TGCGCCAGCAGTCCCACCGGGACAAACACAGATACGCAGTATTTT,CASSPTGTNTDTQYF
-,TRBD1,TRBJ2-7,TRBV5-1,TGCGCCAGCAGCCGGGGACAGGCGAGCTCCTACGAGCAGTACTTC,CASSRGQASSYEQYF
-,-,TRBJ2-3,TRBV19,TGTGCCAGTAGTATGACAGGAAGCACAGATACGCAGTATTTT,CASSMTGSTDTQYF
-,-,TRBJ2-3,TRBV5-1,TGCGCCAGCAGCTTGGAGGGCCAGGGTGGGGATACGCAGTATTTT,CASSLEGQGGDTQYF
-,TRBD1,TRBJ1-3,TRBV4-2,TGTGCCAGCAGCCAAGGGGGACAGGGGATCTCTGGAAACACCATATATTTT,CASSQGGQGISGNTIYF